This entry lists 29 T cell receptor beta chains sequenced from one sample in a study of blood T cell repertoires in COVID-19. Clones were sequenced by immunoSEQ multiplex PCR, and TCRdb holds only the in-frame ones, with some missing. The sample includes more than 300,000 clones, 70% to 90% of them seen just once. The material sequenced was PBMCs or T cells enriched from blood (not recorded which). All receptors come from a young woman who had recovered from COVID-19.

V and J are TRBV21-1 and TRBJ2-1; the table's D call, TRBD2, was not checked against the DNA. TRBV21-1 is flagged as a pseudogene. This CDR3 comprises 17 residues. The CDR3 here is CASSPRVRAGGPNEQFF. In DNA form, the CDR3 reads TGTGCCAGCAGCCCAAGGGTACGAGCGGGGGGGCCAAATGAGCAGTTCTTC.

The chain is built from TRBV9 and TRBJ1-1; 7 bases align to TRBD1. The CDR3 is made up of 17 amino acids. The V gene end was trimmed by 4 bases and the J gene end by 3 bases; junction bases not matched to a gene: 15. CDR1 and CDR2 from the germline V gene are SGDLS and YYNGEE. The CDR3 spells CASSPSLASRGDTEAFF. For the CDR3, the DNA is TGTGCCAGCAGCCCCAGCCTCGCGTCCAGGGGGGACACTGAAGCTTTCTTT.

This rearrangement joins TRBV29-1 to TRBJ1-4; 9 bases map to TRBD1. The junction had 9 bases not matched to a gene; V was cut back by 7 bases and J by 6 bases. Per the germline V gene, CDR1 is SQVTM and CDR2 is ANQGSEA. The CDR3 is 14 amino acids. As DNA, the CDR3 is TGCAGCGCCGAAGAGGGACAGGGCCATGAAAAACTGTTTTTT. As protein: CSAEEGQGHEKLFF.

V and J are TRBV24-1 and TRBJ1-2; tentative D call: TRBD1 (6 bases). V was shortened by 1 base and J by 3 bases, with 14 bases between the two germline ends. Germline V gene lookup returns CDR1 KGHDR and CDR2 SFDVKD. The CDR3 covers 16 residues. The CDR3 loop is CATSDFPQGLYYGYTF. CDR3 nucleotides: TGTGCCACCAGTGATTTCCCACAGGGCCTTTACTATGGCTACACCTTC.

The chain recombines TRBV5-8 with TRBJ2-5; 7 nucleotides agree with TRBD1. The V and J ends lost 4 bases and 2 bases, in that order; junction bases with no gene match: 8. Per germline, CDR1 SGHTS and CDR2 YDEGEE. This CDR3 has 15 residues. The CDR3 is CASSTLRDRQETQYF. The CDR3 DNA sequence: TGTGCCAGCAGCACCCTCCGGGACAGACAAGAGACCCAGTACTTC.

CDR3: CASSLGLGRWSEAFF. The CDR3, as DNA: TGTGCCAGCAGCTTAGGTTTGGGCAGATGGTCTGAAGCTTTCTTT. The chain uses TRBV7-2 and TRBJ1-1, with no clear D. The CDR3 runs 15 residues. The germline V gene has CDR1 SGHTA and CDR2 FQGNSA. V was clipped by 1 base and J by 6 bases, with 15 bases between them.

V is TRBV30 and J is TRBJ1-2; no firm D call. The CDR3 totals 14 residues. Between the trimmed V and J ends, which lost 4 bases and 4 bases, there was a span of 16 bases. CDR1 and CDR2 (germline): GTSNPN, SVGIG (reference sequence). The CDR3 DNA is TGTGCCTGGAATTACCTTTGGGAGAGCTATGGCTACACCTTC. This sequence encodes CAWNYLWESYGYTF.

This rearrangement joins TRBV6-5 to TRBJ1-1; 7 nucleotides match TRBD1. V shed 7 bases, J shed 9 bases, and the junction held 5 bases outside the gene matches. The CDR3 spans 11 residues. Germline CDR1 is MNHEY and CDR2 is SVGAGI. As DNA, the CDR3 is TGTGCCAGCATTGGGGACAGTAAAGCTTTCTTT. Its translation: CASIGDSKAFF.

The chain combines TRBV6-1 with TRBJ1-1; 7 bases agree with TRBD1. The CDR3 runs 17 residues. CDR1 MNHNS and CDR2 SASEGT come from the germline V gene. After removal of 4 bases from V and 0 bases from J, the junction contained 11 bases not matched to a gene. The CDR3 is CASSGTDRASMNTEAFF. The CDR3 coding sequence is TGTGCCAGCAGTGGTACAGACAGGGCCAGTATGAACACTGAAGCTTTCTTT.

CDR3 DNA sequence: TGTGCCAGCAGCTTCTTTAATTCTGGAAACACCATATATTTT. It codes for CASSFFNSGNTIYF. The J gene is TRBJ1-3, the V gene TRBV7-2; no clear D. Germline CDR1 and CDR2: SGHTA and FQGNSA. V was trimmed by 3 bases and J by 1 base, leaving 7 bases between them. This CDR3 is built from 14 residues.

The chain recombines TRBV3-1 (or the pseudogene TRBV3-2) with TRBJ1-1; maybe TRBD1 (6 bases). V lost 1 base and J lost 2, with 14 bases in between. Germline V gene data show CDR1 as LGHDT and CDR2 as YNNKEL (reference sequence). CDR3 length: 16 amino acids. For the CDR3, the DNA is TGTGCCAGCAGCCAAGCAACCGGGACACTTAACACTGAAGCTTTCTTT. It specifies CASSQATGTLNTEAFF.

The chain couples TRBV14 to TRBJ1-1; possibly TRBD1 for D (5 bases). The germline V and J ends were trimmed by 3 bases and 4 bases, with 12 bases remaining between them. Germline values: CDR1 SGHDN, CDR2 FVKESK. CDR3 length: 14 residues. CDR3 in DNA: TGTGCCAGCAGCCAGAAACGGGGGGTCACTGAAGCTTTCTTT. Its protein product is CASSQKRGVTEAFF.

The chain recombines TRBV5-1 with TRBJ1-4; no definite D call. The CDR3 extends over 13 amino acids. The germline CDR1 and CDR2 sequences are SGHRS and YFSETQ. V was shortened by 3 bases and J by 7 bases, with 10 bases between the two germline ends. The CDR3 loop is CASSSSYGEKLFF. In DNA, the CDR3 is TGCGCCAGCAGCTCGTCCTACGGTGAAAAACTGTTTTTT.

The chain couples TRBV6-5 to TRBJ1-1; D remains ambiguous. Trimming took 9 bases from V and 1 from J, leaving 15 bases between them. CDR1 is MNHEY, CDR2 SVGAGI, per germline. CDR3 length: 14 residues. Here the CDR3 reads CASSRNGGNTEAFF. The CDR3 DNA sequence: TGTGCCAGTTCAAGGAATGGAGGGAACACTGAAGCTTTCTTT.

The chain couples TRBV7-2 to TRBJ1-2; 7 positions agree with TRBD1. CDR1 is SGHTA, CDR2 FQGNSA, per germline. V trimming: 5 bases; J trimming: 3 bases; junction bases outside the gene matches: 9. This CDR3 contains 15 residues. Here the CDR3 DNA reads TGTGCCAGCAGCAAAACAGGGGTAGATTACTATGGCTACACCTTC. Translating gives CASSKTGVDYYGYTF.

DNA for the CDR3: TGTGCCAGCACCGCTCTAGCGGGTCAAACCGGGGAGCTGTTTTTT. Its translation is CASTALAGQTGELFF. The chain joins TRBV25-1 to TRBJ2-2, with 8 nucleotides matching TRBD2. The germline V gene has CDR1 MGHDK and CDR2 SYGVNS. The CDR3 extends over 15 amino acids. Trimming cost V 7 bases and J 5 bases; bases outside gene matches: 9.

The genes are TRBV30 and TRBJ1-1; 7 positions match TRBD1. The length of the CDR3 is 14 residues. Unmatched junction bases numbered 5, after V lost 4 bases and J lost 0 bases. Germline loops: CDR1 GTSNPN, CDR2 SVGIG (reference sequence). CDR3 in DNA: TGTGCCTGGACGAAGGGGGCGGTGAACACTGAAGCTTTCTTT. Amino acids: CAWTKGAVNTEAFF. Combining the CDR3 with reference TRBV30 and TRBJ1-1 gives the whole variable domain SQTIHQWPATLVQPVGSPLSLECTVEGTSNPNLYWYRQAAGRGLQLLFYSVGIGQISSEVPQNLSASRPQDRQFILSSKKLLLSDSGFYLCAWTKGAVNTEAFFGQGTRLTVV.

The rearrangement uses TRBV7-3 and TRBJ2-2; possibly TRBD2 for D (5 bases). V was trimmed by 0 bases and J by 5 bases, leaving 19 bases between them. Germline V gene sequence: CDR1 SGHTA, CDR2 FQGTGA. The length of the CDR3 is 18 residues. Here the CDR3 reads CASSLTLIEGSRTGELFF. CDR3 in DNA: TGTGCCAGCAGCTTAACGTTAATAGAGGGAAGCCGGACCGGGGAGCTGTTTTTT.

The rearrangement uses TRBV11-2 and TRBJ1-5, with a possible D match to TRBD1 (5 bases). The V end was cut by 1 base, the J end by 0 bases, with 7 bases between. Germline loops: CDR1 SGHAT, CDR2 FQNNGV. The length of the CDR3 is 15 residues. CDR3 sequence: CASSLGDFSNQPQHF. The CDR3 DNA is TGTGCCAGCAGCTTAGGGGACTTTAGCAATCAGCCCCAGCATTTT.

This sequence joins TRBV5-1 and TRBJ2-7; D possibly corresponds to TRBD2 (5 bases). The V end lost 0 bases, the J end lost 7 bases, and 8 bases lay between the germline ends. CDR1 and CDR2 from the germline V gene are SGHRS and YFSETQ. The CDR3 has 12 residues. CDR3 protein: CASSLGWREQYF. As DNA, the CDR3 is TGCGCCAGCAGCTTGGGGTGGAGGGAGCAGTACTTC. The complete variable domain, with remaining parts taken from reference TRBV5-1 and TRBJ2-7, reads KAGVTQTPRYLIKTRGQQVTLSCSPISGHRSVSWYQQTPGQGLQFLFEYFSETQRNKGNFPGRFSGRQFSNSRSEMNVSTLELGDSALYLCASSLGWREQYFGPGTRLTVT.

This chain joins TRBV3-1 (or the pseudogene TRBV3-2) and TRBJ1-5; unclear D gene. Between the trimmed V and J ends, which lost 0 bases and 3 bases, there was a span of 12 bases. Germline values: CDR1 LGHDT, CDR2 YNNKEL (reference sequence). The CDR3 is 16 residues long. The CDR3 spells CASSQEPRSFNQPQHF. CDR3 in DNA: TGTGCCAGCAGCCAAGAGCCCAGGTCTTTCAATCAGCCCCAGCATTTT.

This chain connects TRBV4-1 to TRBJ1-1; TRBD1 aligns across 7 bases. From germline, CDR1 is MGHRA and CDR2 YSYEKL. The CDR3 extends over 16 amino acids. V was clipped by 4 bases and J by 2 bases; unmatched bases: 10. CDR3 region: CASSLRGGQANTEAFF. Written as DNA, the CDR3 is TGCGCCAGCAGCCTTAGGGGTGGACAGGCTAACACTGAAGCTTTCTTT.

CDR3 sequence: CASRGTGEGGTQYF. The CDR3, as DNA: TGTGCCAGCAGAGGGACAGGGGAGGGAGGGACCCAGTACTTC. The V and J genes are TRBV6-5 and TRBJ2-5, with TRBD1 identical over 10 bases. This CDR3 is built from 14 residues. V was clipped by 6 bases and J by 7 bases; unmatched bases: 8. CDR1 and CDR2 from the germline V gene are MNHEY and SVGAGI.

This chain links TRBV5-6 with TRBJ2-7; 9 nucleotides line up with TRBD1. Per germline, CDR1 SGHDT and CDR2 YYEEEE. The CDR3 sequence is 15 residues long. V gave up 4 bases and J gave up 2 bases; unmatched junction bases: 7. The CDR3 coding sequence is TGTGCCAGCAGCGTGGGACAGGGTTCCACCTACGAGCAGTACTTC. It translates to CASSVGQGSTYEQYF.

This chain uses TRBV10-1 with TRBJ1-6, with 9 bases that match TRBD1. Germline values: CDR1 WNHNN, CDR2 SYGVQD (reference sequence). The CDR3 covers 17 residues. V trimming: 6 bases; J trimming: 6 bases; junction bases outside the gene matches: 12. The CDR3 loop is CASSPWDRESSNSPLHF. In nucleotides, the CDR3 is TGCGCCAGCAGCCCCTGGGACAGGGAATCTTCTAATTCACCCCTCCACTTT.

This clone was seen a handful of times. This chain joins TRBV20-1 and TRBJ2-7; 8 positions match TRBD2. Per the germline V gene, CDR1 is DFQATT and CDR2 is SNEGSKA (reference sequence). This CDR3 contains 13 residues. With V trimmed by 3 bases and J by 0 bases, 1 base remained unmatched. CDR3 sequence: CSASSGASYEQYF. The CDR3 DNA reads as TGCAGTGCTAGTAGCGGGGCCTCCTACGAGCAGTACTTC.

This clone was observed once. The V call is TRBV19, the J call TRBJ2-7; D call uncertain. Trimming cost V 6 bases and J 1 base, with 7 bases left between them. The CDR3 runs to 12 residues. Germline V lookup: CDR1 LNHDA, CDR2 SQIVND (reference sequence). This CDR3 reads CASSSASYEQYF. The CDR3 nucleotides are TGTGCCAGTAGCAGCGCTTCCTACGAGCAGTACTTC.

The chain uses TRBV12-5 and TRBJ1-4; no definite D call. Trimming took 0 bases from V and 1 from J, leaving 9 bases between them. Germline CDR1 is LGHNT and CDR2 is FRNRAP. The CDR3 is 16 amino acids. This CDR3 reads CASGLVVGRTNEKLFF. CDR3 DNA: TGTGCTAGTGGTTTGGTCGTGGGGAGAACTAATGAAAAACTGTTTTTT.

The chain is built from TRBV4-1 and TRBJ1-1; a possible D gene is TRBD1 (5 bases). The germline gives CDR1 MGHRA, CDR2 YSYEKL. CDR3 length: 18 amino acids. With 0 bases removed from V and 6 bases from J, the gap between germline ends came to 23 bases. For the CDR3, the DNA is TGCGCCAGCAGCCAAGATTGGGCAGGGACTGATCTACTTGCTGAAGCTTTCTTT. Translating gives CASSQDWAGTDLLAEAFF.